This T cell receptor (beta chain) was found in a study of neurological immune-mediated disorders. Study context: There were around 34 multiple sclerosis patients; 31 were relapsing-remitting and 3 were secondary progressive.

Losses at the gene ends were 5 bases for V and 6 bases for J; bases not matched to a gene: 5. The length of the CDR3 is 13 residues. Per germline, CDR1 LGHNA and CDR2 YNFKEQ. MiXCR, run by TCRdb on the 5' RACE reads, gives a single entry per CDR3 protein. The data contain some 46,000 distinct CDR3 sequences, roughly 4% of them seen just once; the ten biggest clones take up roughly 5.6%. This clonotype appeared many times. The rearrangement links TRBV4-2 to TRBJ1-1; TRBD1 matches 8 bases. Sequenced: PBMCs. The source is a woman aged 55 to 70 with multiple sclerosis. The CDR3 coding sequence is TGTGCCAGCAGCTACAGGGGGTCGGCTGAAGCTTTCTTT. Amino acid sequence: CASSYRGSAEAFF.